These 22 T cell receptor beta chains share one sample of origin, sequenced in a study of shared clonotypes between healthy human individuals. Naive CD8 cells lacked CD45RO and underwent positive selection for CCR7, leaving out terminally differentiated effector memory CD45RA+ cells. Generated by immunoSEQ multiplex PCR, the TCRdb table keeps only in-frame clones and is missing some. The sample has 2 million or so clones, 85% to 95% seen once. Sequenced material: naive CD8+ T cells sorted from blood. These receptors were taken from a man aged 18 to 30 in good health.

The gene calls are TRBV2 and TRBJ2-1, with D possibly being TRBD2 (6 bases). Germline CDR1 SNHLY, CDR2 FYNNEI. The V end was cut by 7 bases, the J end by 3 bases, with 10 bases between. The CDR3 totals 13 residues. CDR3 sequence (DNA): TGTGCCAGCATGGAGGGAAACTACAATGAGCAGTTCTTC. It encodes CASMEGNYNEQFF.

The CDR3 spells CASSYPDSGTQYF. In DNA form, the CDR3 reads TGTGCCAGCAGTTACCCTGATTCAGGGACCCAGTACTTC. The chain combines TRBV6-5 with TRBJ2-7; D is ambiguous. The end of the DNA is better explained by TRBJ2-5, so the J call may be wrong. The CDR3 runs to 13 residues. In germline, CDR1 is MNHEY, CDR2 SVGAGI.

V gene TRBV7-8 combines with J gene TRBJ2-2; no firm D call. The CDR3 has 16 amino acids. V lost 4 bases and J lost 2, with 14 bases in between. Per germline, CDR1 SGHVS and CDR2 FQNEAQ. The CDR3 DNA reads TGTGCCAGCAGCTATTTAGTAGACGGAAACACCGGGGAGCTGTTTTTT. Its protein is CASSYLVDGNTGELFF.

The rearrangement links TRBV6-5 to TRBJ2-5; the D gene is possibly TRBD1 (6 bases). Germline V gene sequence: CDR1 MNHEY, CDR2 SVGAGI. V dropped 7 bases and J dropped 2 bases, with 8 bases sitting between them. This CDR3 is built from 12 residues. As DNA, the CDR3 is TGTGCCAGCAAGGACAGTCAAGAGACCCAGTACTTC. Its protein product is CASKDSQETQYF.

The CDR3 DNA reads TGTGCCAGAAGCCCGGGACCGGGGGACGCCGGGGAGCTGTTTTTT. Protein: CARSPGPGDAGELFF. The gene calls are TRBV5-3 and TRBJ2-2; D perhaps matches TRBD2 (6 bases). TRBV5-3 is identified as an open reading frame with a role that is uncertain. Trimming left V 4 bases short and J 6 bases short, with 16 bases between. The CDR3 covers 15 residues.

This sequence joins TRBV5-4 and TRBJ1-2; the D gene is possibly TRBD1 (5 bases). V was trimmed by 0 bases and J by 0 bases, leaving 12 bases between them. CDR1 and CDR2 (germline): SGHNT, YYREEE (reference sequence). There are 16 residues in the CDR3. CDR3 DNA: TGTGCCAGCAGCTTGGGTCCAGGGACTACTAACTATGGCTACACCTTC. It is translated as CASSLGPGTTNYGYTF.

J is TRBJ2-7 and V is TRBV11-2; D call uncertain. This CDR3 has 11 residues. The V end lost 4 bases, the J end lost 5 bases, and 6 bases lay between the germline ends. CDR1 is SGHAT and CDR2 is FQNNGV in the germline V gene. Written as DNA, the CDR3 is TGTGCCAGCAGCTCAGAAGACGAGCAGTACTTC. It is translated as CASSSEDEQYF.

The genes are TRBV30 and TRBJ2-3; D ambiguous. The CDR3 spans 14 residues. Germline CDR1 is GTSNPN and CDR2 is SVGIG (reference sequence). The V end lost 1 base, the J end lost 0 bases, and 8 bases lay between the germline ends. The DNA for the CDR3 is TGTGCCTGGAGTGCAGCTGCAAGCACAGATACGCAGTATTTT. Encoded protein: CAWSAAASTDTQYF.

There are a few counts of this clone. Other DNA sequences in this sample translate to the same CDR3. This chain links TRBV5-1 with TRBJ1-1; TRBD1 matches 8 bases. Per the germline V gene, CDR1 is SGHRS and CDR2 is YFSETQ. The CDR3 extends over 13 amino acids. V gave up 1 base and J gave up 4 bases; unmatched junction bases: 0. The CDR3 nucleotides read TGCGCCAGCAGCTTGACAGGGGGCACTGAAGCTTTCTTT. Protein: CASSLTGGTEAFF. Drawing the rest from reference TRBV5-1 and TRBJ1-1, the complete variable domain is KAGVTQTPRYLIKTRGQQVTLSCSPISGHRSVSWYQQTPGQGLQFLFEYFSETQRNKGNFPGRFSGRQFSNSRSEMNVSTLELGDSALYLCASSLTGGTEAFFGQGTRLTVV.

The J gene is TRBJ1-4, the V gene TRBV7-9, with a tentative D call TRBD1 (5 bases). The germline CDR1 and CDR2 sequences are SEHNR and FQNEAQ (reference sequence). The CDR3 is 17 amino acids. V dropped 5 bases and J dropped 8 bases, with 24 bases sitting between them. CDR3 region: CASSALGASDGDEKLFF. The CDR3 nucleotides read TGTGCCAGCAGCGCCCTAGGGGCCTCCGACGGCGACGAAAAACTGTTTTTT. Complete variable domain (other parts from reference TRBV7-9 and TRBJ1-4): DTGVSQNPRHKITKRGQNVTFRCDPISEHNRLYWYRQTLGQGPEFLTYFQNEAQLEKSRLLSDRFSAERPKGSFSTLEIQRTEQGDSAMYLCASSALGASDGDEKLFFGSGTQLSVL.

The J gene is TRBJ2-3, the V gene TRBV27; 11 nucleotides line up with TRBD2. CDR1 and CDR2 from the germline V gene are MNHEY and SMNVEV (reference sequence). This CDR3 is built from 17 residues. The ends lost 1 base at V and 2 bases at J; junction bases unmatched: 5. The CDR3 DNA reads as TGTGCCAGCAGTTTATTATCGACTAGCGGGGCCACAGATACGCAGTATTTT. Translation: CASSLLSTSGATDTQYF.

The chain couples TRBV13 to TRBJ2-2; 8 bases map to TRBD1. With 5 bases clipped from V and 3 bases from J, the junction kept 5 bases outside the gene matches. Germline CDR1 is PRHDT and CDR2 is FYEKMQ (reference sequence). This CDR3 spans 15 amino acids. Here the CDR3 reads CASSLGQGHTGELFF. The CDR3 coding sequence is TGTGCCAGCAGCCTCGGACAGGGACACACCGGGGAGCTGTTTTTT.

Of note for this clone: Other nucleotide sequences from this sample produce the same CDR3. The chain is built from TRBV18 and TRBJ2-7; 7 bases are shared with TRBD1. Germline V CDR1 and CDR2: KGHSH, LQKENI. Germline trimming cut 6 bases from V and 0 bases from J; bases unmatched to any gene: 5. The CDR3 length is 14 residues. The CDR3 DNA is TGTGCCAGCTCCCCGACAGGGAGCTCCTACGAGCAGTACTTC. It specifies CASSPTGSSYEQYF.

The CDR3 loop reads CASRPGDSLYGYTF. CDR3 sequence (DNA): TGTGCCAGCAGGCCCGGGGACAGTCTCTATGGCTACACCTTC. The chain recombines TRBV11-2 with TRBJ1-2; 7 bases are shared with TRBD1. CDR3 length equals 14 residues. After removal of 6 bases from V and 4 bases from J, the junction contained 8 bases not matched to a gene. Germline V gives CDR1 SGHAT, CDR2 FQNNGV.

The chain has TRBV11-2 and TRBJ2-5, with 14 bases that match TRBD2. The CDR3 is 17 amino acids. CDR1 and CDR2 from the germline V gene are SGHAT and FQNNGV. V was pared by 0 bases and J by 5 bases, with 5 bases of the junction left unmatched. Here the CDR3 reads CASSLDLGLAGVETQYF. CDR3 bases: TGTGCCAGCAGCTTAGATCTGGGACTAGCGGGGGTTGAGACCCAGTACTTC.

The gene calls are TRBV6-5 and TRBJ2-7; the match to TRBD1 covers 7 bases. The CDR3 runs to 13 residues. V shed 5 bases, J shed 2 bases, and the junction held 3 bases outside the gene matches. CDR1 is MNHEY and CDR2 is SVGAGI in the germline V gene. The CDR3 region has the DNA TGTGCCAGCAGTGGGGACAGCCCCTACGAGCAGTACTTC. Translation gives CASSGDSPYEQYF.

This clone was seen a single time. The chain joins TRBV6-5 to TRBJ1-1; unclear D gene. CDR1 is MNHEY and CDR2 is SVGAGI in the germline V gene. Between the trimmed V and J ends, which lost 10 bases and 6 bases, there was a span of 15 bases. This CDR3 is 12 amino acids long. This CDR3 is CAIRTPGAEAFF. The DNA for the CDR3 is TGTGCCATTAGGACGCCGGGCGCTGAAGCTTTCTTT.

This rearrangement joins TRBV7-9 to TRBJ1-2; D gene uncertain. CDR3 length: 13 residues. The germline V gene has CDR1 SEHNR and CDR2 FQNEAQ (reference sequence). Trimming removed 5 bases from V and 7 bases from J, with 14 bases in between. CDR3: CASSPPSWPGYTF. As DNA, the CDR3 is TGTGCCAGCAGCCCCCCCAGCTGGCCTGGCTACACCTTC.

This clone turned up a few times. V gene TRBV2 combines with J gene TRBJ1-1, with no clear D. The CDR3 is 11 residues long. The V gene lost 6 bases and the J gene lost 3 bases, with 5 bases spanning the gap. Germline lookup yields CDR1 SNHLY and CDR2 FYNNEI. For the CDR3, the DNA is TGTGCCAGCAGCCTTTACACTGAAGCTTTCTTT. Translation: CASSLYTEAFF.

About this clone itself: The same CDR3 is also encoded by other DNA sequences in this sample. The chain couples TRBV6-5 to TRBJ2-7; 9 bases line up with TRBD1. This CDR3 has 14 amino acids. Per the germline V gene, CDR1 is MNHEY and CDR2 is SVGAGI. Unmatched junction bases numbered 4, after V lost 6 bases and J lost 1 base. Here the CDR3 reads CASSYGQGSYEQYF. CDR3 nucleotide sequence: TGTGCCAGCAGCTATGGACAGGGGTCCTACGAGCAGTACTTC.

The rearrangement uses TRBV28 and TRBJ2-7; 11 positions agree with TRBD1. This CDR3 is 14 amino acids long. The trim removed 6 bases at V and 7 bases at J, leaving 8 bases unmatched. Germline CDR1 reads MDHEN; CDR2 reads SYDVKM. CDR3 sequence (DNA): TGTGCCAGCAGCCCTCGGACAGGGGGCTTTGAGCAGTACTTC. This encodes CASSPRTGGFEQYF.

J is TRBJ2-7 and V is TRBV28, with D maybe TRBD1 (6 bases). Trimming cost V 4 bases and J 7 bases, with 14 bases left between them. Germline V gives CDR1 MDHEN, CDR2 SYDVKM. CDR3 size: 13 residues. The CDR3 protein is CASSWFQGQEQYF. CDR3 in DNA: TGTGCCAGCAGTTGGTTTCAGGGGCAGGAGCAGTACTTC.